Listed here are 3 T cell receptor beta chains from one sample, sequenced in a study of blood T cell repertoires in COVID-19. Assay: immunoSEQ multiplex PCR; the TCRdb copy retains only in-frame clones and omits some. The table includes 150,000 or so clones, around 89% detected once. Sequencing was carried out using PBMCs or T cells enriched from blood (not recorded which). These receptor sequences come from a woman aged 45-60 years who had recovered from COVID-19.

This rearrangement joins TRBV7-8 to TRBJ1-5; 9 nucleotides agree with TRBD1. The CDR3 totals 16 residues. Germline V gene data show CDR1 as SGHVS and CDR2 as FQNEAQ. V gave up 5 bases and J gave up 5 bases; unmatched junction bases: 10. The CDR3 region has the DNA TGTGCCAGCAGCGAGGACAGGACAGGGGTCTATCAGCCCCAGCATTTT. Translating gives CASSEDRTGVYQPQHF.

The rearrangement joins TRBV3-1 (or the pseudogene TRBV3-2) to TRBJ1-1; weak D call: TRBD1 (6 bases). The V and J ends lost 1 base and 3 bases respectively, with 9 bases between them. Germline V gives CDR1 LGHDT, CDR2 YNNKEL (reference sequence). The CDR3 runs 14 residues. In DNA form, the CDR3 reads TGTGCCAGCAGCCAAGCTGGGGGCCACACTGAAGCTTTCTTT. It translates to CASSQAGGHTEAFF.

V usage is TRBV13 and J usage is TRBJ2-2, with 9 bases lining up with TRBD2. Germline loops: CDR1 PRHDT, CDR2 FYEKMQ (reference sequence). V dropped 6 bases and J dropped 4; count of bases not matched to a gene: 6. There are 15 residues in the CDR3. CDR3 loop: CASRKRGAFTGELFF. In nucleotides, the CDR3 is TGTGCCAGCAGGAAGCGGGGGGCCTTCACCGGGGAGCTGTTTTTT.